The clone carrying this T cell receptor (beta chain) appeared once. Here immunoSEQ multiplex PCR was the method, and the copy in TCRdb shows in-frame clones only, minus some. The sample lists fewer than 85,000 clones, 93% occurring once. This sample is part of a study of T cell changes during pregnancy in multiple sclerosis. Germline V gene lookup returns CDR1 SGHRS and CDR2 YFSETQ. V was trimmed by 0 bases and J by 0 bases, leaving 16 bases between them. The CDR3 contains 18 residues. This sequence was found in a female donor with multiple sclerosis, enrolled in a pregnancy study. The chain uses TRBV5-1 and TRBJ1-3; D possibly corresponds to TRBD1 (6 bases). Specimen: peripheral blood, collected in the second trimester of pregnancy. In nucleotides, the CDR3 is TGCGCCAGCAGCTTGGAGGCAACAGGGCTGAGCTCTGGAAACACCATATATTTT. Translating it yields CASSLEATGLSSGNTIYF.